The table lists the clone carrying this T cell receptor beta chain with a few counts. TCRdb redid the calling of the RT-PCR reads with MiXCR, one entry per CDR3 protein. Altogether almost 700,000 distinct CDR3 sequences are present, over 12% being singletons, with the ten largest covering 3.6%. The CDR3 runs 18 residues. V dropped 0 bases and J dropped 1; count of bases not matched to a gene: 9. The germline gives CDR1 SEHNR, CDR2 FQNEAQ (reference sequence). The chain links TRBV7-9 to TRBJ1-1; 9 nucleotides agree with TRBD1. The specimen sequenced was memory CD4+ T cells from blood. This sequence originates from a female donor in good health, serving as a healthy control. The CDR3 reads CASSLARGTGRENTEAFF. The CDR3 DNA reads as TGTGCCAGCAGCTTAGCGCGCGGGACAGGGAGGGAGAACACTGAAGCTTTCTTT.